Here is one T cell receptor (beta chain) with its context. Using its own MiXCR run on the 5' RACE reads, TCRdb lists one record per CDR3 protein. The sample records approximately 120,000 distinct CDR3 sequences, under 9% being singletons. CDR3 size: 14 residues. The ends were cut back, 6 bases at V and 1 base at J, with 10 bases in the middle. The germline V gene encodes CDR1 ENHRY and CDR2 SYGVKD. This sample stems from a study of T cells after yellow fever vaccination. The material was CD8+ T cells sorted from PBMCs, obtained on the day of the yellow fever booster vaccination. The receptor was derived from a man aged 18 to 35 who received the YFV17D yellow fever vaccine. The chain combines TRBV10-3 with TRBJ2-1, with TRBD1 as a possible D gene (6 bases). The CDR3 sequence: CAISTGTSYNEQFF. The CDR3 coding sequence is TGTGCCATCAGCACCGGGACATCCTACAATGAGCAGTTCTTC.